One sample yielded the 31 T cell receptor beta chains listed below, sequenced in a study of CD8+CD57+ T cells in acquired aplastic anemia. The TCR beta profiling, which covered VDJ combination and CDR3 sequence, was carried out using genomic DNA as the template. TCRdb re-analysed the reads in MiXCR, keeping a single row per CDR3 protein. Among 170,000 or so distinct CDR3 sequences listed, more than 60% were seen once. Patients chosen for sequencing had shown CD8+CD57+ cell expansion by flow cytometry. The sequencing input was sorted CD4+, CD8+, or CD8+CD57+ T cells (not recorded which) from PBMCs. These receptor sequences come from a human donor with aplastic anemia.

The chain links TRBV7-9 to TRBJ2-2; no reliable D call. V was pared by 6 bases and J by 8 bases, with 10 bases between. This CDR3 contains 12 residues. The germline V gene has CDR1 SEHNR and CDR2 FQNEAQ (reference sequence). The CDR3 nucleotides are TGTGCCAGCAGGGCAGTCTCGGGGGAGCTGTTTTTT. This gives the protein CASRAVSGELFF.

This clonotype has a handful of counts. The CDR3 reads CASRTPMGEAFF. For the CDR3, the DNA is TGCGCCAGCAGGACACCTATGGGTGAAGCTTTCTTT. The V and J genes are TRBV10-2 and TRBJ1-1; D is uncertain. V lost 6 bases and J 7 bases, leaving 12 bases between the germline ends. Germline V gene data show CDR1 as WSHSY and CDR2 as SAAADI. The CDR3 consists of 12 residues.

V usage is TRBV25-1 and J usage is TRBJ1-6, with 11 bases aligning to TRBD1. The germline V gene has CDR1 MGHDK and CDR2 SYGVNS. V lost 6 bases to trimming and J lost 8 bases; unmatched junction nucleotides: 6. The CDR3 extends over 15 amino acids. In DNA form, the CDR3 reads TGTGCCAGCAGCCCTGCGGGACAGGGGGATTCACCCCTCCACTTT. Its protein is CASSPAGQGDSPLHF.

This clonotype turned up a few times. The V call is TRBV7-3, the J call TRBJ2-5; D could derive from TRBD1 or TRBD2 (6 bases each). V shed 8 bases and J shed 4 bases, with 14 bases lying between them. The germline V gene encodes CDR1 SGHTA and CDR2 FQGTGA. The CDR3 covers 13 residues. CDR3 loop: CASDGGRVETQYF. CDR3 nucleotides: TGTGCCAGCGATGGGGGGCGCGTAGAGACCCAGTACTTC.

The CDR3 bases are TGTGCCAGCAGCACCACGACGGGCTCCTACGAGCAGTACTTC. Protein: CASSTTTGSYEQYF. This chain uses TRBV9 with TRBJ2-1; D gene ambiguous. Judging by the DNA end, TRBJ2-7 fits better; the J call may be wrong. CDR3 length: 14 residues. Germline V gives CDR1 SGDLS, CDR2 YYNGEE.

This clonotype was counted between two and nine times. The chain carries TRBV5-1 and TRBJ2-1; 7 nucleotides line up with TRBD2. V shed 0 bases and J 2 bases; nucleotides not matched to a gene: 5. CDR1 is SGHRS and CDR2 is YFSETQ in the germline V gene. The CDR3 runs 16 residues. The CDR3 is CASSLDPGGTYNEQFF. DNA of the CDR3: TGCGCCAGCAGCTTGGATCCCGGGGGGACCTACAATGAGCAGTTCTTC. Variable domain in full (rest from reference TRBV5-1 and TRBJ2-1): KAGVTQTPRYLIKTRGQQVTLSCSPISGHRSVSWYQQTPGQGLQFLFEYFSETQRNKGNFPGRFSGRQFSNSRSEMNVSTLELGDSALYLCASSLDPGGTYNEQFFGPGTRLTVL.

Ten or more counts support this clonotype. The V and J genes are TRBV7-3 and TRBJ1-2; D unclear. This CDR3 contains 16 residues. V lost 1 base and J lost 3, with 15 bases in between. Germline lookup yields CDR1 SGHTA and CDR2 FQGTGA. Written as DNA, the CDR3 is TGTGCCAGCAGCTTAAGGAGGGTAGGGTTCCACTATGGCTACACCTTC. This codes for CASSLRRVGFHYGYTF.

The genes are TRBV15 and TRBJ1-5; the D gene is possibly TRBD1 (6 bases). The V end lost 5 bases, the J end lost 2 bases, and 16 bases lay between the germline ends. The CDR3 spans 16 residues. Per the germline V gene, CDR1 is LNHNV and CDR2 is YYDKDF (reference sequence). The CDR3 sequence is CATSGYREVGNQPQHF. DNA of the CDR3: TGTGCCACCAGCGGGTACAGGGAGGTAGGCAATCAGCCCCAGCATTTT.

The rearrangement uses TRBV6-1 and TRBJ1-1; D not certain. The CDR3 runs 13 residues. Trimming left V 6 bases short and J 0 bases short, with 8 bases between. Germline assignment: CDR1 MNHNS and CDR2 SASEGT. This CDR3 is CASRTELNTEAFF. CDR3 DNA: TGTGCCAGCAGAACAGAGTTGAACACTGAAGCTTTCTTT.

This clonotype came up many times. This chain connects TRBV6-1 to TRBJ1-5; D is perhaps TRBD1 (5 bases). The CDR3 runs 15 residues. The V and J ends lost 2 bases and 1 base respectively, with 9 bases between them. Germline lookup yields CDR1 MNHNS and CDR2 SASEGT. Here the CDR3 DNA reads TGTGCCAGCAGTGAATGGGGGGACAGCAATCAGCCCCAGCATTTT. Translation: CASSEWGDSNQPQHF.

The V and J genes are TRBV20-1 and TRBJ1-6, with D unresolved. The CDR3 length is 16 residues. CDR1 and CDR2 from the germline V gene are DFQATT and SNEGSKA (reference sequence). The V end was cut by 1 base, the J end by 2 bases, with 12 bases between. The CDR3 nucleotides read TGCAGTGCTAGAGGGAGAACTGGCACCTATAATTCACCCCTCCACTTT. This sequence encodes CSARGRTGTYNSPLHF.

Points on this clonotype: This likely comes from a read error, as the CDR3 has no conserved phenylalanine or tryptophan at its end. The CDR3 region has the DNA TGCGACAGCAGCTTGGCGCGGGGACTTGATACGCAGTATGTT. Translated: CDSSLARGLDTQYV. The chain links TRBV5-1 to TRBJ2-3; tentatively, D is TRBD2 (6 bases). Germline values: CDR1 SGHRS, CDR2 YFSETQ. The CDR3 runs 14 residues.

This clonotype showed up just once. The chain uses TRBV15 and TRBJ2-3; 10 bases match TRBD2. CDR3 length equals 15 residues. Germline values: CDR1 LNHNV, CDR2 YYDKDF (reference sequence). The V and J ends lost 4 bases and 2 bases, in that order; junction bases with no gene match: 3. The CDR3 region has the DNA TGTGCCACCAGCACCGGGACTAGCGTCACAGATACGCAGTATTTT. Translating it yields CATSTGTSVTDTQYF. Together with reference TRBV15 and TRBJ2-3, the CDR3 gives the full variable domain: DAMVIQNPRYQVTQFGKPVTLSCSQTLNHNVMYWYQQKSSQAPKLLFHYYDKDFNNEADTPDNFQSRRPNTSFCFLDIRSPGLGDTAMYLCATSTGTSVTDTQYFGPGTRLTVL.

This sequence joins TRBV7-9 and TRBJ2-5; D perhaps matches TRBD1 (6 bases). Germline values: CDR1 SEHNR, CDR2 FQNEAQ (reference sequence). V lost 3 bases to trimming and J lost 9 bases, with 17 bases between them. This CDR3 has 14 residues. CDR3 sequence reads: CASSFGAGESAQYF. The CDR3 coding sequence is TGTGCCAGCAGCTTCGGGGCAGGGGAGTCGGCCCAGTACTTC.

V is TRBV7-3 and J is TRBJ2-1; D gene ambiguous. Germline CDR1 is SGHTA and CDR2 is FQGTGA. Trimming shortened V by 0 bases and J by 5 bases, and 8 bases separated the two germline ends. The CDR3 runs 14 residues. The CDR3 DNA follows: TGTGCCAGCAGCTTAACGTACAGAGACAATGAGCAGTTCTTC. It specifies CASSLTYRDNEQFF.

This clonotype came up a few times. The chain employs TRBV20-1 and TRBJ1-1, with D hard to call. The CDR3 covers 11 residues. CDR1 is DFQATT, CDR2 SNEGSKA, per germline (reference sequence). V was pared by 2 bases and J by 6 bases, with 7 bases between. The CDR3, as DNA: TGCAGTGCTAGATACGGCGCTGAAGCTTTCTTT. As protein: CSARYGAEAFF.

V usage is TRBV12-3 or TRBV12-4 and J usage is TRBJ2-1; 10 bases fit TRBD2. The CDR3 covers 15 residues. Trimming at V came to 6 bases and at J to 4 bases, leaving 6 bases not matched to a gene. CDR3 sequence reads: CASSLSGRTYNEQFF. CDR3 coding DNA: TGTGCCAGCAGCCTTAGCGGGAGGACGTACAATGAGCAGTTCTTC.

This clonotype has only a few counts. The gene calls are TRBV20-1 and TRBJ2-5; 11 bases are a match to TRBD1. The CDR3 is 13 amino acids. The germline V gene encodes CDR1 DFQATT and CDR2 SNEGSKA (reference sequence). In nucleotides, the CDR3 is TGCAGAGGGGGCGGACAGGGGGCCGAGACCCAGTACTTC. Its translation: CRGGGQGAETQYF.

The chain employs TRBV5-4 and TRBJ1-2, with a possible D match to TRBD1 (5 bases). The CDR3 extends over 13 amino acids. V dropped 4 bases and J dropped 5 bases, with 12 bases sitting between them. The germline gives CDR1 SGHNT, CDR2 YYREEE (reference sequence). The CDR3 here is CASSGKGEYGYTF. The CDR3, as DNA: TGTGCCAGCAGCGGTAAAGGGGAATATGGCTACACCTTC.

V is TRBV24-1 and J is TRBJ2-1; tentative D call: TRBD2 (6 bases). This CDR3 is 12 amino acids long. Trimming left V 4 bases short and J 12 bases short, with 12 bases between. The germline V gene has CDR1 KGHDR and CDR2 SFDVKD. The CDR3 loop reads CATSDSRLGQFF. In DNA form, the CDR3 reads TGTGCCACCAGTGACAGCAGACTAGGGCAGTTCTTC.

The V gene is TRBV2, the J gene TRBJ2-3, with a possible D match to TRBD2 (5 bases). Germline CDR1 is SNHLY and CDR2 is FYNNEI. The CDR3 is made up of 12 amino acids. V dropped 5 bases and J dropped 5 bases, with 8 bases sitting between them. This CDR3 reads CASSSRGDTQYF. In DNA form, the CDR3 reads TGTGCCAGCAGTAGCCGGGGAGATACGCAGTATTTT.

The chain couples TRBV9 to TRBJ2-3; D unclear. Germline assignment: CDR1 SGDLS and CDR2 YYNGEE. The CDR3 length is 14 residues. The V end lost 3 bases, the J end lost 3 bases, and 11 bases lay between the germline ends. Here the CDR3 reads CASSASVGTDTQYF. In DNA form, the CDR3 reads TGTGCCAGCAGCGCCAGTGTAGGGACAGATACGCAGTATTTT. Variable domain in full (rest from reference TRBV9 and TRBJ2-3): DSGVTQTPKHLITATGQRVTLRCSPRSGDLSVYWYQQSLDQGLQFLIQYYNGEERAKGNILERFSAQQFPDLHSELNLSSLELGDSALYFCASSASVGTDTQYFGPGTRLTVL.

The chain couples TRBV12-3 or TRBV12-4 to TRBJ1-2; D is ambiguous. The CDR3 contains 13 residues. Trimming took 3 bases from V and 5 from J, leaving 10 bases between them. The CDR3 sequence is CASSFGVVYGYTF. The CDR3 nucleotides read TGTGCCAGCAGTTTTGGTGTGGTGTATGGCTACACCTTC.

This clonotype was seen repeatedly, ten times or more. This chain uses TRBV20-1 with TRBJ2-2; D is undetermined. This CDR3 has 13 amino acids. Trimming took off 6 bases at V and 3 bases at J, with 11 bases between the two ends. The germline gives CDR1 DFQATT, CDR2 SNEGSKA (reference sequence). CDR3 sequence reads: CSARLPDTGELFF. For the CDR3, the DNA is TGCAGTGCCCGACTCCCAGACACCGGGGAGCTGTTTTTT.

In this sample, this clonotype turned up many times. J is TRBJ2-3 and V is TRBV7-2, with 12 positions matching TRBD2. The CDR3 has 15 amino acids. V shed 5 bases, J shed 6 bases, and the junction held 6 bases outside the gene matches. Germline V CDR1 and CDR2: SGHTA, FQGNSA. The CDR3 reads CASSDLAGGIDTQYF. Written as DNA, the CDR3 is TGTGCCAGCAGCGACCTAGCGGGGGGGATCGATACGCAGTATTTT.

This clonotype was counted many times. The DNA of the CDR3 is TGTGCCAGCAGTTTATGGTTGGGGACGAACTATGGCTACACCTTC. This codes for CASSLWLGTNYGYTF. The chain employs TRBV12-3 or TRBV12-4 and TRBJ1-2, with D possibly TRBD1 on 5 matching bases. Trimming pared 2 bases from V and 2 bases from J, leaving 12 bases between. This CDR3 has 15 residues.

In regard to this clonotype: The limits of the CDR3 on the DNA are not certain, so only TCRdb's listed CDR3 is given. This chain's CDR3 is CASSIYLCSVITATERGEKLFF. The V gene is TRBV25-1, the J gene TRBJ1-4. The CDR3 is 22 residues long, counting both termini. Germline V CDR1 and CDR2: MGHDK, SYGVNS.

The rearrangement joins TRBV6-5 to TRBJ1-5, with D tentatively TRBD1 (6 bases). CDR1 is MNHEY, CDR2 SVGAGI, per germline. This CDR3 contains 13 residues. Trimming cost V 5 bases and J 6 bases, with 11 bases left between them. DNA of the CDR3: TGTGCCAGCAGTCCCCACAGGGCTCAGCCCCAGCATTTT. Its protein product is CASSPHRAQPQHF.

The V gene is TRBV10-3, the J gene TRBJ2-5, with no clear D. The CDR3 loop spans 12 amino acids. Germline V gene data show CDR1 as ENHRY and CDR2 as SYGVKD. Trimming removed 8 bases at V and 1 base at J, with 8 bases between. The CDR3 region has the DNA TGTGCCATCTCATTAGCCCAAGAGACCCAGTACTTC. This codes for CAISLAQETQYF.

This clonotype was seen repeatedly, ten times or more. V and J are TRBV7-9 and TRBJ1-2; D may be TRBD1 (5 bases). The CDR3 has 14 residues. Trimming left V 6 bases short and J 11 bases short, with 22 bases between. Germline V gives CDR1 SEHNR, CDR2 FQNEAQ (reference sequence). CDR3 protein: CASRPDGTPMWYTF. The CDR3 DNA sequence: TGTGCCAGCAGGCCCGACGGGACCCCTATGTGGTACACCTTC.

This clonotype was counted only a few times. The V and J genes are TRBV29-1 and TRBJ2-1; D uncertain. Trimming cost V 7 bases and J 5 bases, with 9 bases left between them. This CDR3 has 11 amino acids. Germline loops: CDR1 SQVTM, CDR2 ANQGSEA. CDR3 bases: TGCAGCGCCGGCCCCCACAATGAGCAGTTCTTC. Translating it yields CSAGPHNEQFF.